Following are 18 T cell receptor beta chains from one sample sequenced in a study of OX40 agonist ivuxolimab in advanced cancers. Assay used: immunoSEQ multiplex PCR; TCRdb lists only in-frame clones, some missing. The sample consists of just under 65,000 clones, around 81% of them appearing once. The sample here was CD4+ or CD8+ T cells sorted from blood, taken in a trial of the OX40 agonist ivuxolimab. Receptor source: an adult with an advanced solid tumor such as melanoma, head and neck, liver or kidney cancer.

This chain connects TRBV29-1 to TRBJ2-5, with D possibly TRBD1 on 7 matching bases. With 4 bases removed from V and 5 bases from J, the gap between germline ends came to 14 bases. The CDR3 has 13 residues. The germline V gene has CDR1 SQVTM and CDR2 ANQGSEA. CDR3 sequence (DNA): TGCAGCGTTGGCAAGGGGGCGGGGGAGACCCAGTACTTC. This gives the protein CSVGKGAGETQYF.

J is TRBJ1-2 and V is TRBV7-5; the listed D gene, TRBD1, was not tested against the DNA. TRBV7-5 is a pseudogene. This CDR3 region has 16 residues. CDR3 protein: CVRSFCHRGGGYGYTF. In DNA, the CDR3 is TGTGTCAGAAGCTTTTGCCACAGGGGGGGAGGGTATGGCTACACCTTC.

CDR3 residues: CASWTGVSNTGELFF. The CDR3 DNA reads as TGCGCCAGCTGGACAGGAGTGTCTAACACCGGGGAGCTGTTTTTT. The chain carries TRBV5-1 and TRBJ2-2, with 7 bases lining up with TRBD1. The V segment lost 7 bases and the J segment 2 bases; nucleotides outside the gene matches: 8. CDR3 length: 15 amino acids. The germline gives CDR1 SGHRS, CDR2 YFSETQ. Full variable domain (missing parts from reference TRBV5-1 and TRBJ2-2): KAGVTQTPRYLIKTRGQQVTLSCSPISGHRSVSWYQQTPGQGLQFLFEYFSETQRNKGNFPGRFSGRQFSNSRSEMNVSTLELGDSALYLCASWTGVSNTGELFFGEGSRLTVL.

The sample holds a few counts of this clone. The chain uses TRBV6-1 and TRBJ1-1, with a tentative D call TRBD1 (5 bases). The CDR3 is 14 residues long. Trimming pared 5 bases from V and 0 bases from J, leaving 10 bases between. Germline values: CDR1 MNHNS, CDR2 SASEGT. The CDR3 reads CASSSGTLNTEAFF. The DNA for the CDR3 is TGTGCCAGCAGTTCCGGGACCCTGAACACTGAAGCTTTCTTT.

The rearrangement uses TRBV4-3 and TRBJ1-2, with 7 bases aligning to TRBD1. Germline assignment: CDR1 LGHNA and CDR2 YSLEER. Trimming cost V 0 bases and J 3 bases; bases outside gene matches: 4. The CDR3 consists of 15 residues. This CDR3 reads CASSQDEGGDYGYTF. CDR3 nucleotides: TGCGCCAGCAGCCAAGATGAAGGGGGCGACTATGGCTACACCTTC.

The chain combines TRBV7-8 with TRBJ2-2, with no clear D. CDR1 SGHVS and CDR2 FQNEAQ come from the germline V gene. The length of the CDR3 is 14 residues. Between the trimmed V and J ends, which lost 5 bases and 3 bases, there was a span of 10 bases. The chain's CDR3 is CASSPTEDTGELFF. The CDR3 DNA reads TGTGCCAGCAGCCCTACTGAGGACACCGGGGAGCTGTTTTTT.

The gene calls are TRBV4-1 and TRBJ1-5, with 9 bases that match TRBD1. The CDR3 extends over 15 amino acids. The V segment lost 0 bases and the J segment 7 bases; nucleotides outside the gene matches: 4. Germline V gene sequence: CDR1 MGHRA, CDR2 YSYEKL. CDR3 DNA: TGCGCCAGCAGCCAAGAGGGACAGGGTTTGCAGCCCCAGCATTTT. Its translation is CASSQEGQGLQPQHF.

The genes are TRBV27 and TRBJ1-2; 9 positions match TRBD1. V shed 5 bases and J 5 bases; nucleotides not matched to a gene: 12. Looked up from germline, CDR1 is MNHEY and CDR2 is SMNVEV (reference sequence). CDR3 length equals 16 residues. The CDR3 is CASSALGQGDLYGYTF. Here the CDR3 DNA reads TGTGCCAGCAGTGCCCTGGGACAGGGAGACCTGTATGGCTACACCTTC.

The rearrangement links TRBV6-1 to TRBJ1-2; D gene unclear. The CDR3 totals 11 residues. The V gene's germline CDR1 is MNHNS and CDR2 SASEGT. V shed 5 bases and J shed 5 bases, with 6 bases lying between them. The CDR3 reads CASSYGYGYTF. CDR3 in DNA: TGTGCCAGCAGTTACGGATATGGCTACACCTTC.

This sequence joins TRBV27 and TRBJ1-6; maybe TRBD1 (5 bases). The V gene's germline CDR1 is MNHEY and CDR2 SMNVEV (reference sequence). The CDR3 totals 14 residues. Trimming stripped 6 bases from V and 10 bases from J, with 16 bases between. As DNA, the CDR3 is TGTGCCAGCAGCCGTGTCTGGGGCGAATCACCCCTCCACTTT. Its protein product is CASSRVWGESPLHF.

Notes on this clone: An end of the junction does not agree with germline; a read error may underlie this. This chain joins TRBV6-1 and TRBJ2-5, with 7 bases aligning to TRBD2. Per germline, CDR1 MNHNS and CDR2 SASEGT. The CDR3 runs to 12 residues. Here the CDR3 reads CASSFNGLDANF. Here the CDR3 DNA reads TGTGCCAGCAGTTTCAATGGACTAGACGCGAACTTC.

The chain is built from TRBV6-1 and TRBJ2-7; TRBD2 is a possible D gene (6 bases). The germline V and J ends were trimmed by 4 bases and 3 bases, with 7 bases remaining between them. In germline, CDR1 is MNHNS, CDR2 SASEGT. The CDR3 length is 12 residues. In DNA form, the CDR3 reads TGTGCCAGCAGTGGGGGGGTCTACGAGCAGTACTTC. This sequence encodes CASSGGVYEQYF.

J is TRBJ2-3 and V is TRBV28, with D possibly matching TRBD2 (5 bases). Germline V gene lookup returns CDR1 MDHEN and CDR2 SYDVKM. Trimming took 10 bases from V and 6 from J, leaving 14 bases between them. The CDR3 covers 12 residues. CDR3 in amino acids: CATDREVDTQYF. The DNA for the CDR3 is TGTGCCACCGACCGGGAAGTTGATACGCAGTATTTT.

The rearrangement uses TRBV10-3 and TRBJ2-1; 9 nucleotides align to TRBD2. Germline V gene data show CDR1 as ENHRY and CDR2 as SYGVKD. After removal of 7 bases from V and 1 base from J, the junction contained 14 bases not matched to a gene. This CDR3 is built from 18 residues. CDR3 bases: TGTGCCATCACAGACGGGAGCGGGGGGCGAAGATCCTACAATGAGCAGTTCTTC. Translation: CAITDGSGGRRSYNEQFF.

CDR3 sequence reads: CASSYTDRDLGYTF. CDR3 in DNA: TGTGCCAGCAGTTACACTGACCGAGATTTGGGCTACACCTTC. This chain connects TRBV6-5 to TRBJ1-2; D ambiguous. CDR1 is MNHEY and CDR2 is SVGAGI in the germline V gene. V shed 2 bases and J shed 8 bases, with 15 bases lying between them. The CDR3 covers 14 residues.

The chain carries TRBV20-1 and TRBJ2-3; D unresolved. Germline V lookup: CDR1 DFQATT, CDR2 SNEGSKA (reference sequence). Trimming left V 4 bases short and J 4 bases short, with 6 bases between. This CDR3 contains 11 residues. The CDR3 spells CSATSADTQYF. The CDR3 DNA is TGCAGTGCTACCTCGGCAGATACGCAGTATTTT.

The genes are TRBV11-2 and TRBJ2-2; maybe TRBD2 (6 bases). The germline CDR1 and CDR2 sequences are SGHAT and FQNNGV. The CDR3 loop spans 16 amino acids. The V and J ends lost 5 bases and 5 bases respectively, with 18 bases between them. DNA of the CDR3: TGTGCCAGCAGCAAATTCACTAGCCGGCGGACCGGGGAGCTGTTTTTT. This encodes CASSKFTSRRTGELFF.

V usage is TRBV7-2 and J usage is TRBJ2-3; 13 bases map to TRBD2. The CDR3 consists of 16 residues. Germline trimming cut 4 bases from V and 10 bases from J; bases unmatched to any gene: 11. CDR1 is SGHTA, CDR2 FQGNSA, per germline. CDR3 nucleotides: TGTGCCAGCAGCTACGGACTAGCGGGGGCCTCAGGGGCGCAGTATTTT. Its protein product is CASSYGLAGASGAQYF.